Listed here are 8 T cell receptor beta chains from one sample, sequenced in a study of early T cells in non-severe SARS-CoV-2 infection. TCRdb reprocessed the 5' RACE reads via MiXCR and lists one record per CDR3 protein. The repertoire holds approximately 60,000 distinct CDR3 sequences, around 13% seen once, with roughly 3.1% in the top ten. Sequenced sample: whole blood. The receptors were gathered from an adult who was a healthcare worker with PCR-confirmed SARS-CoV-2 infection or an uninfected control (not recorded which).

At least ten counts were recorded for this clonotype. The chain has TRBV20-1 and TRBJ1-3; D not certain. CDR3 length: 14 amino acids. Trimming took off 5 bases at V and 2 bases at J, with 13 bases between the two ends. CDR1 is DFQATT, CDR2 SNEGSKA, per germline (reference sequence). In DNA form, the CDR3 reads TGCAGTGCTTTTACCTCGACACCTGGAAACACCATATATTTT. This encodes CSAFTSTPGNTIYF.

Notes on this clonotype: The junction departs from the called germline gene at one end, perhaps through a read error. CDR3 in amino acids: CASSQTGTWFDGHTF. In DNA form, the CDR3 reads TGTGCCAGCAGCCAAACCGGGACATGGTTTGATGGCCACACCTTC. The chain combines TRBV11-2 with TRBJ1-2; D is perhaps TRBD1 (6 bases). The CDR3 is 15 residues long. Germline CDR1 is SGHAT and CDR2 is FQNNGV. The full variable domain, in which reference TRBV11-2 and TRBJ1-2 provide the parts outside the CDR3, is EAGVAQSPRYKIIEKRQSVAFWCNPISGHATLYWYQQILGQGPKLLIQFQNNGVVDDSQLPKDRFSAERLKGVDSTLKIQPAKLEDSAVYLCASSQTGTWFDGHTFGSGTRLTVV.

This clonotype was found many times. This chain uses TRBV6-5 with TRBJ2-7, with D uncertain. Germline CDR1 MNHEY, CDR2 SVGAGI. V shed 4 bases and J shed 4 bases, with 5 bases lying between them. The CDR3 is 11 amino acids. CDR3 bases: TGTGCCAGCAGTTTTAAGTACGAGCAGTACTTC. Translation gives CASSFKYEQYF.

This clonotype came up many times. The chain joins TRBV5-5 to TRBJ1-1, with D possibly matching TRBD1 (6 bases). The germline CDR1 and CDR2 sequences are SGHKS and YYEKEE (reference sequence). Trimming cost V 4 bases and J 1 base, with 14 bases left between them. This CDR3 has 15 residues. CDR3: CASSLLQGSNTEAFF. CDR3 coding DNA: TGTGCCAGCAGCCTACTACAGGGTTCGAACACTGAAGCTTTCTTT.

The V and J genes are TRBV11-2 and TRBJ2-1; TRBD1 or TRBD2 may be the D gene (5 bases each). The CDR3 is 13 residues long. V lost 5 bases and J 5 bases, leaving 10 bases between the germline ends. Germline loops: CDR1 SGHAT, CDR2 FQNNGV. CDR3: CASSTGRNNEQFF. DNA for the CDR3: TGTGCCAGCAGCACGGGACGGAACAATGAGCAGTTCTTC.

This clonotype was found a few times. V gene TRBV12-3 or TRBV12-4 combines with J gene TRBJ2-1, with D uncertain. The CDR3 covers 14 residues. V was pared by 6 bases and J by 0 bases, with 9 bases between. The CDR3 reads CASRGGSSYNEQFF. The CDR3 DNA is TGTGCCAGCAGAGGCGGATCCTCCTACAATGAGCAGTTCTTC.

This clonotype was detected ten times or more. The CDR3 reads CSAPPRGVDGYTF. The CDR3 DNA follows: TGCAGTGCTCCCCCTCGGGGGGTGGATGGCTACACCTTC. The V call is TRBV20-1, the J call TRBJ1-2; tentatively, D is TRBD1 (5 bases). With 5 bases removed from V and 6 bases from J, the gap between germline ends came to 16 bases. The CDR3 has 13 residues. Germline-derived CDR1 and CDR2 are DFQATT and SNEGSKA (reference sequence).

This clonotype was seen ten or more times. This chain uses TRBV7-2 with TRBJ2-3, with 8 bases identical to TRBD2. V lost 1 base and J lost 6; bases outside the gene matches: 6. Germline CDR1 SGHTA, CDR2 FQGNSA. CDR3 length: 15 amino acids. CDR3 nucleotides: TGTGCCAGCAGCTTAGGTGGCGGGGGGCTGGATACGCAGTATTTT. Its protein is CASSLGGGGLDTQYF.